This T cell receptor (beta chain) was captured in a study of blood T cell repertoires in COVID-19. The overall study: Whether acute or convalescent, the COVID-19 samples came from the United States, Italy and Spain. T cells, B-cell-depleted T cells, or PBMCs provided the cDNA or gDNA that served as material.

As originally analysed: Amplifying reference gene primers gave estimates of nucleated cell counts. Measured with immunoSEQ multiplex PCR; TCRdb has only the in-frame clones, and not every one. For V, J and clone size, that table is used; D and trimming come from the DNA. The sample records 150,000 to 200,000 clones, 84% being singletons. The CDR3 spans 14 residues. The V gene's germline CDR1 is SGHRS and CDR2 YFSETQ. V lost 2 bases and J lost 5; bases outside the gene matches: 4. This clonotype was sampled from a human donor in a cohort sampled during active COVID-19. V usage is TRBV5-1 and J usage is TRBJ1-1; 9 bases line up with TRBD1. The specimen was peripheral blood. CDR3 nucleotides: TGCGCCAGCAGCTTAGGACAGGGGATGACTGAAGCTTTCTTT. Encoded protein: CASSLGQGMTEAFF.